The 29 T cell receptor beta chains given below trace back to one sample, sequenced in a study of T cells in Graves' hyperthyroidism and ophthalmopathy. RNA transcripts gave rise to amplified TCR beta CDR3 regions. Using the HTBI primer set, a first-round RT-PCR was run on the TCR CDR3. TCRdb passed the multiplex PCR reads through MiXCR, listing each CDR3 protein once. The table lists around 760,000 distinct CDR3 sequences, about a third of them singletons. The specimen was blood. Every receptor here comes from a woman between 35 and 50 years old with Graves' hyperthyroidism.

This clonotype was detected many times. This chain uses TRBV7-9 with TRBJ2-7; 11 bases agree with TRBD2. V dropped 5 bases and J dropped 4; count of bases not matched to a gene: 4. There are 14 residues in the CDR3. Germline V gene data show CDR1 as SEHNR and CDR2 as FQNEAQ (reference sequence). The DNA of the CDR3 is TGTGCCAGCAGCCGACTAGCGGGACCATACGAGCAGTACTTC. It translates to CASSRLAGPYEQYF. Complete variable domain (other parts from reference TRBV7-9 and TRBJ2-7): DTGVSQNPRHKITKRGQNVTFRCDPISEHNRLYWYRQTLGQGPEFLTYFQNEAQLEKSRLLSDRFSAERPKGSFSTLEIQRTEQGDSAMYLCASSRLAGPYEQYFGPGTRLTVT.

The chain is built from TRBV2 and TRBJ1-5; D is undetermined. This CDR3 is built from 17 residues. Between the trimmed V and J ends, which lost 8 bases and 1 base, there was a span of 21 bases. Germline V lookup: CDR1 SNHLY, CDR2 FYNNEI. CDR3 loop: CASGPLELRGSNQPQHF. DNA of the CDR3: TGTGCCAGCGGTCCTCTGGAATTGCGGGGAAGCAATCAGCCCCAGCATTTT.

In this sample, this clonotype turned up once. A single base separates this from a much larger clone, so it may be a read error. V is TRBV20-1 and J is TRBJ1-2; D possibly corresponds to TRBD1 (5 bases). Deletions cut 1 base from V and 2 bases from J, with 8 bases between. CDR1 DFQATT and CDR2 SNEGSKA come from the germline V gene (reference sequence). This CDR3 has 13 amino acids. The chain's CDR3 is CSARVPGNYGYTF. The CDR3 nucleotides are TGCAGTGCTAGAGTGCCAGGGAACTATGGCTACACCTTC.

This clonotype appeared a few times. The chain couples TRBV29-1 to TRBJ2-5; D unresolved. Trimming removed 1 base from V and 0 bases from J, with 12 bases in between. Germline V gives CDR1 SQVTM, CDR2 ANQGSEA. This CDR3 is built from 15 residues. For the CDR3, the DNA is TGCAGCGTTGAAGGGGTAGTACAGTACCAAGAGACCCAGTACTTC. Translation: CSVEGVVQYQETQYF.

This chain joins TRBV5-8 and TRBJ1-1; D not certain. Germline CDR1 SGHTS, CDR2 YDEGEE. The CDR3 spans 14 residues. V gave up 4 bases and J gave up 3 bases, with 13 bases separating them. Here the CDR3 DNA reads TGTGCCAGCAGCGTTGGGTGGAGCGACACTGAAGCTTTCTTT. This encodes CASSVGWSDTEAFF.

As for this clonotype: A single base separates this from a much larger clone, so it may be a read error. The V and J genes are TRBV6-6 and TRBJ1-5; D is uncertain. Trimming took off 11 bases at V and 3 bases at J, with 11 bases between the two ends. CDR1 and CDR2 from the germline V gene are MNHNY and SVGAGI (reference sequence). The CDR3 length is 12 residues. The CDR3 coding sequence is TGTGCCTGCCAAGGGAACAATCAGCCCCAGCATTTT. Amino acids: CACQGNNQPQHF.

The chain recombines TRBV6-1 with TRBJ1-6; 9 bases line up with TRBD1. V shed 6 bases, J shed 3 bases, and the junction held 9 bases outside the gene matches. The V gene's germline CDR1 is MNHNS and CDR2 SASEGT. The CDR3 has 17 amino acids. The DNA of the CDR3 is TGTGCCAGCAGCGCCCCCGGGACAGGGCGCTATAATTCACCCCTCCACTTT. Encoded protein: CASSAPGTGRYNSPLHF.

The chain couples TRBV7-2 to TRBJ1-3; no clear D gene. V was cut by 5 bases and J by 6 bases, with 14 bases left in between. Germline CDR1 and CDR2: SGHTA and FQGNSA. This CDR3 comprises 14 residues. The CDR3 reads CASSQGQPKNTIYF. In DNA, the CDR3 is TGTGCCAGCAGCCAAGGGCAGCCCAAAAACACCATATATTTT.

Ten or more counts support this clonotype. V usage is TRBV4-3 and J usage is TRBJ1-6; tentative D call: TRBD1 (6 bases). Germline-derived CDR1 and CDR2 are LGHNA and YSLEER. This CDR3 contains 14 residues. V was trimmed by 8 bases and J by 7 bases, leaving 15 bases between them. The CDR3 loop reads CASRKQGGNSPLHF. CDR3 nucleotides: TGCGCCAGCCGGAAACAGGGAGGCAATTCACCCCTCCACTTT.

This clonotype came up many times. CDR3 sequence reads: CASSVRQGPQPQHF. CDR3 sequence (DNA): TGTGCCAGCAGCGTCAGACAGGGACCTCAGCCCCAGCATTTT. V is TRBV6-1 and J is TRBJ1-5, with 7 bases that match TRBD1. Per the germline V gene, CDR1 is MNHNS and CDR2 is SASEGT. CDR3 size: 14 residues. Trimming removed 6 bases from V and 6 bases from J; junction bases left unmatched: 8.

About this clonotype itself: Mismatch with germline at one junction end may stem from a read error. This chain connects TRBV7-2 to TRBJ2-2; D is perhaps TRBD1 (6 bases). The CDR3 contains 17 residues. Germline CDR1 and CDR2: SGHTA and FQGNSA. The CDR3 DNA reads TGCGCCAGCAGCCAAGGACCAGTGGGGGCAAGCACCGGGGAGCTGTTTTTT. Amino acid sequence: CASSQGPVGASTGELFF.

This clonotype was counted between two and nine times. The chain carries TRBV5-1 and TRBJ2-7; 8 positions agree with TRBD2. There are 14 residues in the CDR3. Looked up from germline, CDR1 is SGHRS and CDR2 is YFSETQ. Trimming at V came to 3 bases and at J to 4 bases, leaving 6 bases not matched to a gene. The CDR3 coding sequence is TGCGCCAGCAGCTCCTACGGGACTAGTTACGAGCAGTACTTC. This sequence encodes CASSSYGTSYEQYF.

This chain joins TRBV7-2 and TRBJ1-6; tentative D call: TRBD1 (6 bases). This CDR3 contains 15 residues. Germline CDR1 and CDR2: SGHTA and FQGNSA. V lost 5 bases and J 6 bases, leaving 14 bases between the germline ends. The CDR3 region is CASSQGGGGNSPLHF. The CDR3 DNA sequence: TGTGCCAGCAGCCAAGGGGGGGGAGGTAATTCACCCCTCCACTTT.

On this clonotype: This could be a read error, since a much larger clone is one nucleotide away. The chain employs TRBV29-1 and TRBJ2-5, with a weak D call TRBD2 (6 bases). The germline V gene has CDR1 SQVTM and CDR2 ANQGSEA. Trimming took 2 bases from V and 5 from J, leaving 6 bases between them. CDR3 length equals 11 residues. The CDR3 spells CSVERGETQYF. DNA for the CDR3: TGCAGCGTTGAACGGGGGGAGACCCAGTACTTC.

This clonotype has ten or more counts. This rearrangement joins TRBV7-8 to TRBJ1-1; 10 bases are shared with TRBD1. The V gene's germline CDR1 is SGHVS and CDR2 FQNEAQ. This CDR3 spans 15 amino acids. The V and J ends lost 9 bases and 6 bases, in that order; junction bases with no gene match: 13. CDR3 coding DNA: TGTGCCAGTAAGGTGGTGGGACAGGGGTCCCCTGAAGCTTTCTTT. Translation gives CASKVVGQGSPEAFF. The full variable domain, with the rest looked up from reference TRBV7-8 and TRBJ1-1, is GAGVSQSPRYKVAKRGQDVALRCDPISGHVSLFWYQQALGQGPEFLTYFQNEAQLDKSGLPSDRFFAERPEGSVSTLKIQRTQQEDSAVYLCASKVVGQGSPEAFFGQGTRLTVV.

This clonotype was observed a handful of times. The chain has TRBV7-2 and TRBJ1-3, with D hard to call. The germline gives CDR1 SGHTA, CDR2 FQGNSA. Between the trimmed V and J ends, which lost 5 bases and 4 bases, there was a span of 24 bases. The length of the CDR3 is 18 residues. CDR3 nucleotides: TGTGCCAGCAGCCCAGCATTTCTATGGGTAGGGCAGGGAAACACCATATATTTT. It yields the protein CASSPAFLWVGQGNTIYF.

Turning to this clonotype: A much larger clone differs by one base, so this may be a read error. The genes are TRBV9 and TRBJ2-5; TRBD2 agrees at 7 bases. CDR1 is SGDLS, CDR2 YYNGEE, per germline. The CDR3 has 17 residues. The CDR3 bases are TGTGCCTGCAGCTCACGACAGCGGGGTATCGATAAAGAGACCCAGTACTTC. Its translation is CACSSRQRGIDKETQYF.

With regard to this clonotype: This may arise from a read error, as a much more abundant clone is one base away. The CDR3 DNA reads as TGTGCCATCAGTGACCGACACTGGAACACTGAAGCTTTCTTT. Protein sequence: CAISDRHWNTEAFF. This sequence joins TRBV10-3 and TRBJ1-1; D uncertain. The CDR3 has 14 amino acids. The V end lost 3 bases, the J end lost 1 base, and 9 bases lay between the germline ends. Germline-derived CDR1 and CDR2 are ENHRY and SYGVKD.

This clonotype was counted only a few times. V usage is TRBV14 and J usage is TRBJ2-5; D gene ambiguous. CDR3 length: 16 residues. CDR1 and CDR2 from the germline V gene are SGHDN and FVKESK. Trimming cost V 2 bases and J 4 bases, with 17 bases left between them. The CDR3 nucleotides read TGTGCCAGCAGCCAACGGCCTTCGGCCGTGGGAGAGACCCAGTACTTC. Its translation: CASSQRPSAVGETQYF.

This clonotype was seen at least ten times. The chain combines TRBV7-6 with TRBJ1-4; 8 bases are shared with TRBD1. The CDR3 is made up of 15 amino acids. V was clipped by 4 bases and J by 5 bases; unmatched bases: 6. Germline-derived CDR1 and CDR2 are SGHVS and FNYEAQ. In nucleotides, the CDR3 is TGTGCCAGCAGCTCACCGACAGGGGAGAATGAAAAACTGTTTTTT. Translating it yields CASSSPTGENEKLFF.

The chain carries TRBV7-2 and TRBJ1-3, with D possibly matching TRBD1 (6 bases). Trimming removed 2 bases from V and 3 bases from J, with 14 bases in between. This CDR3 is 16 amino acids long. Germline values: CDR1 SGHTA, CDR2 FQGNSA. The CDR3 DNA sequence: TGTGCCAGCAGCTTATTGGGGGGGCGAAATGGAAACACCATATATTTT. This sequence encodes CASSLLGGRNGNTIYF.

This chain joins TRBV4-1 and TRBJ1-1; D uncertain. Germline V gene sequence: CDR1 MGHRA, CDR2 YSYEKL. Between the trimmed V and J ends, which lost 0 bases and 3 bases, there was a span of 11 bases. The CDR3 sequence is 15 residues long. DNA for the CDR3: TGCGCCAGCAGCCAAGACTCCGGGCACGACACTGAAGCTTTCTTT. Its protein product is CASSQDSGHDTEAFF.

This clonotype was seen only a few times. One junction end disagrees with the germline gene, perhaps due to a read error. This chain connects TRBV24-1 to TRBJ2-7, with D possibly matching TRBD2 (6 bases). Per germline, CDR1 KGHDR and CDR2 SFDVKD. The CDR3 has 16 residues. CDR3 DNA: TGTGCCAGCAGTTTATCGAGGGGCGGGGACCCCTACGAGCAGTACTTC. This codes for CASSLSRGGDPYEQYF.

This clonotype was seen at least ten times. The chain is built from TRBV24-1 and TRBJ2-5; D gene unclear. Germline CDR1 reads KGHDR; CDR2 reads SFDVKD. The CDR3 has 13 amino acids. V was cut by 3 bases and J by 5 bases, with 9 bases left in between. The CDR3 bases are TGTGCCACCAGTGATGGTTCGGCGGAGACCCAGTACTTC. It is translated as CATSDGSAETQYF.

The chain has TRBV7-2 and TRBJ2-7, with D perhaps matching TRBD2 (6 bases). The V and J ends lost 5 bases and 2 bases respectively, with 10 bases between them. The germline CDR1 and CDR2 sequences are SGHTA and FQGNSA. This CDR3 has 13 residues. CDR3: CASSGGSTYEQYF. CDR3 DNA sequence: TGTGCCAGCAGCGGGGGGTCCACCTACGAGCAGTACTTC.

This clonotype was observed a few times. The CDR3 reads CASSLGGRDYEQYF. CDR3 DNA: TGTGCCAGCAGCTTAGGGGGCCGGGACTACGAGCAGTACTTC. This chain joins TRBV7-2 and TRBJ2-7; D is perhaps TRBD1 or TRBD2 (5 bases each). Trimming removed 1 base at V and 3 bases at J, with 10 bases between. CDR3 size: 14 residues. The germline V gene encodes CDR1 SGHTA and CDR2 FQGNSA. The variable domain in full, completed from reference TRBV7-2 and TRBJ2-7, reads GAGVSQSPSNKVTEKGKDVELRCDPISGHTALYWYRQSLGQGLEFLIYFQGNSAPDKSGLPSDRFSAERTGGSVSTLTIQRTQQEDSAVYLCASSLGGRDYEQYFGPGTRLTVT.

This chain joins TRBV19 and TRBJ1-5, with D possibly matching TRBD1 (6 bases). CDR3 size: 17 residues. Germline lookup yields CDR1 LNHDA and CDR2 SQIVND (reference sequence). V lost 5 bases to trimming and J lost 0 bases, with 17 bases between them. The CDR3 loop reads CASSPDGGPGSNQPQHF. The CDR3 DNA follows: TGTGCCAGTAGTCCAGACGGGGGGCCCGGTAGCAATCAGCCCCAGCATTTT.

This clonotype was counted at least ten times. This chain's CDR3 is CSAGTGETQYF. CDR3 DNA: TGCAGCGCGGGGACAGGGGAGACCCAGTACTTC. This chain uses TRBV29-1 with TRBJ2-5, with 9 bases that match TRBD1. This CDR3 is built from 11 residues. Germline-derived CDR1 and CDR2 are SQVTM and ANQGSEA. The trim removed 7 bases at V and 5 bases at J, leaving 2 bases unmatched.

This clonotype appeared many times. V is TRBV19 and J is TRBJ1-1; no reliable D call. Germline V gene sequence: CDR1 LNHDA, CDR2 SQIVND (reference sequence). This CDR3 has 13 residues. V shed 6 bases and J shed 5 bases, with 13 bases lying between them. CDR3 DNA: TGTGCCAGTAGCTTCCCCGATCGGACTGAAGCTTTCTTT. This gives the protein CASSFPDRTEAFF.